These 18 T cell receptor beta chains share one sample of origin, sequenced in a study of control samples from healthy donors and cancer patients. Data came from immunoSEQ multiplex PCR; TCRdb stores just in-frame clones and leaves some out. The table lists around 67,000 clones, approximately 89% of them singletons. Source material: PBMCs. These receptors all come from a man aged 60 to 75 with colorectal cancer.

CDR3 region: CACLLAAFTDTQYF. The CDR3 DNA sequence: TGTGCCTGCCTACTAGCGGCGTTCACAGATACGCAGTATTTT. This chain links TRBV30 with TRBJ2-3; TRBD2 aligns across 8 bases. Germline values: CDR1 GTSNPN, CDR2 SVGIG (reference sequence). This CDR3 has 14 residues. Germline trimming cut 6 bases from V and 2 bases from J; bases unmatched to any gene: 7.

The chain links TRBV5-1 to TRBJ2-7; 11 nucleotides line up with TRBD1. Looked up from germline, CDR1 is SGHRS and CDR2 is YFSETQ. With V trimmed by 0 bases and J by 7 bases, 6 bases remained unmatched. CDR3 length equals 15 residues. CDR3 coding DNA: TGCGCCAGCAGCTTGGTGGACAGGGGGCAGTTTGAGCAGTACTTC. Translation gives CASSLVDRGQFEQYF. Supplemented by reference TRBV5-1 and TRBJ2-7, the full variable domain reads KAGVTQTPRYLIKTRGQQVTLSCSPISGHRSVSWYQQTPGQGLQFLFEYFSETQRNKGNFPGRFSGRQFSNSRSEMNVSTLELGDSALYLCASSLVDRGQFEQYFGPGTRLTVT.

This chain uses TRBV27 with TRBJ2-3; D is possibly TRBD1 (6 bases). The CDR3 extends over 18 amino acids. Trimming took off 5 bases at V and 0 bases at J, with 21 bases between the two ends. In germline, CDR1 is MNHEY, CDR2 SMNVEV (reference sequence). The CDR3 bases are TGTGCCAGCAGTCCCACGGGACATTTTCGGTCGAGCACAGATACGCAGTATTTT. Protein: CASSPTGHFRSSTDTQYF.

This chain joins TRBV5-1 and TRBJ2-3; a possible D gene is TRBD1 (5 bases). The CDR3 has 20 residues. The germline V gene has CDR1 SGHRS and CDR2 YFSETQ. Trimming left V 0 bases short and J 2 bases short, with 25 bases between. The CDR3 reads CASSLVSPKLRRGPTDTQYF. The CDR3 DNA follows: TGCGCCAGCAGCTTGGTGTCACCCAAACTTAGAAGGGGCCCCACAGATACGCAGTATTTT.

The rearrangement joins TRBV5-1 to TRBJ2-1; no clear D gene. Trimming cost V 0 bases and J 5 bases, with 9 bases left between them. The CDR3 sequence is 14 residues long. Germline V gene lookup returns CDR1 SGHRS and CDR2 YFSETQ. CDR3 region: CASSLANAHNEQFF. CDR3 DNA: TGCGCCAGCAGCTTGGCCAACGCCCACAATGAGCAGTTCTTC.

The rearrangement joins TRBV12-3 or TRBV12-4 to TRBJ2-3; D ambiguous. There are 13 residues in the CDR3. V was shortened by 2 bases and J by 1 base, with 4 bases between the two germline ends. The CDR3 DNA sequence: TGTGCCAGCAGTTTACTGCGCACAGATACGCAGTATTTT. Residues: CASSLLRTDTQYF.

The rearrangement joins TRBV28 to TRBJ2-7, with D tentatively TRBD1 (5 bases). The length of the CDR3 is 12 residues. Germline lookup yields CDR1 MDHEN and CDR2 SYDVKM. V gave up 8 bases and J gave up 3 bases, with 11 bases separating them. The CDR3 loop is CASSAGIYEQYF. CDR3 coding DNA: TGTGCCAGCTCGGCAGGGATCTACGAGCAGTACTTC.

The gene calls are TRBV5-1 and TRBJ1-2; D might be TRBD1 (6 bases). From germline, CDR1 is SGHRS and CDR2 YFSETQ. Trimming stripped 1 base from V and 1 base from J, with 11 bases between. This CDR3 has 15 residues. The CDR3 loop is CASSLTRTDNYGYTF. CDR3 DNA: TGCGCCAGCAGCTTGACACGGACAGATAACTATGGCTACACCTTC. Complete variable domain (other parts from reference TRBV5-1 and TRBJ1-2): KAGVTQTPRYLIKTRGQQVTLSCSPISGHRSVSWYQQTPGQGLQFLFEYFSETQRNKGNFPGRFSGRQFSNSRSEMNVSTLELGDSALYLCASSLTRTDNYGYTFGSGTRLTVV.

This clone was seen just once. The CDR3 protein is CASIRGEGSYGYTF. The CDR3 nucleotides read TGTGCCAGCATCCGGGGGGAGGGATCCTATGGCTACACCTTC. The genes are TRBV7-9 and TRBJ1-2, with a weak D call TRBD1 (5 bases). This CDR3 has 14 residues. In germline, CDR1 is SEHNR, CDR2 FQNEAQ (reference sequence). V lost 7 bases and J 4 bases, leaving 16 bases between the germline ends.

This chain links TRBV6-1 with TRBJ1-4; no clear D. Per germline, CDR1 MNHNS and CDR2 SASEGT. CDR3 length: 15 amino acids. Trimming took off 1 base at V and 8 bases at J, with 14 bases between the two ends. As DNA, the CDR3 is TGTGCCAGCAGTGAAGTGGTGGGATATCGGGAAAAACTGTTTTTT. Translating it yields CASSEVVGYREKLFF.

The chain is built from TRBV5-6 and TRBJ2-1; D gene uncertain. The CDR3 contains 12 residues. Germline assignment: CDR1 SGHDT and CDR2 YYEEEE. V gave up 4 bases and J gave up 6 bases, with 8 bases separating them. The CDR3 DNA follows: TGTGCCAGCAGCCCAAGGGTCAATGAGCAGTTCTTC. It specifies CASSPRVNEQFF.

This clone occurred a few times. This chain uses TRBV5-1 with TRBJ2-7; 7 bases align to TRBD1. Germline CDR1 reads SGHRS; CDR2 reads YFSETQ. The CDR3 consists of 14 residues. V was clipped by 1 base and J by 2 bases; unmatched bases: 3. CDR3: CASSLRQGPYEQYF. The CDR3 coding sequence is TGCGCCAGCAGCTTGAGACAGGGCCCCTACGAGCAGTACTTC.

J is TRBJ1-1 and V is TRBV4-3, with a weak D call TRBD1 (5 bases). The germline V gene encodes CDR1 LGHNA and CDR2 YSLEER. The CDR3 length is 13 residues. The germline V and J ends were trimmed by 4 bases and 5 bases, with 11 bases remaining between them. CDR3 sequence: CASSPSGRTEAFF. CDR3 coding DNA: TGCGCCAGCAGCCCCTCAGGGAGGACTGAAGCTTTCTTT.

V is TRBV4-1 and J is TRBJ2-2; D remains ambiguous. Trimming shortened V by 2 bases and J by 1 base, and 2 bases separated the two germline ends. The CDR3 totals 13 residues. The germline V gene has CDR1 MGHRA and CDR2 YSYEKL. CDR3 bases: TGCGCCAGCAGCCAAAGGAACACCGGGGAGCTGTTTTTT. Protein product: CASSQRNTGELFF.

This rearrangement joins TRBV9 to TRBJ1-1; D possibly corresponds to TRBD1 (6 bases). V lost 6 bases, J lost 5 bases, and 17 bases lay in between. Germline V gene data show CDR1 as SGDLS and CDR2 as YYNGEE. The CDR3 covers 14 residues. Here the CDR3 DNA reads TGTGCCAGCACCCCCCGGGGGGCGCGGACTGAAGCTTTCTTT. It yields the protein CASTPRGARTEAFF.

This clone has a single count. The V gene is TRBV7-8, the J gene TRBJ1-2, with D possibly being TRBD1 (5 bases). V was pared by 5 bases and J by 4 bases, with 29 bases between. The CDR3 extends over 19 amino acids. CDR1 and CDR2 (germline): SGHVS, FQNEAQ. The CDR3 region has the DNA TGTGCCAGCAGCCCGCGACCGGGACGGGGATTGATGATCGGCTATGGCTACACCTTC. Residues: CASSPRPGRGLMIGYGYTF.

V and J are TRBV5-1 and TRBJ2-7; D not resolved. The V end lost 0 bases, the J end lost 0 bases, and 7 bases lay between the germline ends. The CDR3 covers 14 residues. The germline CDR1 and CDR2 sequences are SGHRS and YFSETQ. In DNA, the CDR3 is TGCGCCAGCAGCTTGGTGCCGGGCTCCTACGAGCAGTACTTC. This gives the protein CASSLVPGSYEQYF.

The rearrangement links TRBV5-6 to TRBJ2-5; TRBD2 is a possible D gene (6 bases). Germline V gene data show CDR1 as SGHDT and CDR2 as YYEEEE. This CDR3 contains 14 residues. Between the trimmed V and J ends, which lost 5 bases and 5 bases, there was a span of 16 bases. CDR3 loop: CASRRLDSEETQYF. As DNA, the CDR3 is TGTGCCAGCAGAAGACTAGACTCCGAGGAGACCCAGTACTTC. Based on the CDR3 plus reference TRBV5-6 and TRBJ2-5, the full variable domain is DAGVTQSPTHLIKTRGQQVTLRCSPKSGHDTVSWYQQALGQGPQFIFQYYEEEERQRGNFPDRFSGHQFPNYSSELNVNALLLGDSALYLCASRRLDSEETQYFGPGTRLLVL.